The 17 T cell receptor beta chains presented below share a single source sample, sequenced in a study of CD8 T cells in Susac syndrome. Random hexamers primed reverse transcription of about 0.5 to 1 ug RNA. TCRdb called the immunoSEQ multiplex PCR reads again in MiXCR, with one record for every CDR3 protein. The sample has around 190,000 distinct CDR3 sequences; approximately 94% are singletons. The sequenced sample was CD4+ T cells from PBMCs. The receptors were sampled from a human donor in good health.

The chain employs TRBV30 and TRBJ2-7; D ambiguous. The germline gives CDR1 GTSNPN, CDR2 SVGIG (reference sequence). CDR3 length equals 13 residues. The V gene lost 4 bases and the J gene lost 1 base, with 11 bases spanning the gap. CDR3 sequence (DNA): TGTGCCTGGACCCTAGATGCGTCCTACGAGCAGTACTTC. Translating gives CAWTLDASYEQYF. The whole variable domain, remainder taken from reference TRBV30 and TRBJ2-7, is SQTIHQWPATLVQPVGSPLSLECTVEGTSNPNLYWYRQAAGRGLQLLFYSVGIGQISSEVPQNLSASRPQDRQFILSSKKLLLSDSGFYLCAWTLDASYEQYFGPGTRLTVT.

The table lists this clonotype with a count of one. This sequence joins TRBV30 and TRBJ1-2; 8 nucleotides agree with TRBD1. Germline V gives CDR1 GTSNPN, CDR2 SVGIG (reference sequence). CDR3 length: 13 amino acids. With V trimmed by 1 base and J by 8 bases, 6 bases remained unmatched. The CDR3 loop is CAWSAGQELGYTF. CDR3 coding DNA: TGTGCCTGGAGTGCGGGACAGGAGCTCGGCTACACCTTC.

The count of this clonotype is one. The rearrangement uses TRBV12-3 or TRBV12-4 and TRBJ1-2; no firm D call. The CDR3 is 12 residues long. V lost 3 bases and J lost 2, with 4 bases in between. CDR3 sequence: CASSFDNYGYTF. The CDR3 coding sequence is TGTGCCAGCAGTTTCGACAACTATGGCTACACCTTC.

This clonotype was recorded only once. The V call is TRBV7-9, the J call TRBJ2-3, with a weak D call TRBD2 (6 bases). Per germline, CDR1 SEHNR and CDR2 FQNEAQ (reference sequence). V shed 5 bases and J shed 2 bases, with 14 bases lying between them. The length of the CDR3 is 15 residues. The CDR3: CASSTLSGPTDTQYF. CDR3 nucleotides: TGTGCCAGCAGCACCCTTAGCGGACCCACAGATACGCAGTATTTT. Using reference TRBV7-9 and TRBJ2-3 for the parts outside the CDR3, the full variable domain is DTGVSQNPRHKITKRGQNVTFRCDPISEHNRLYWYRQTLGQGPEFLTYFQNEAQLEKSRLLSDRFSAERPKGSFSTLEIQRTEQGDSAMYLCASSTLSGPTDTQYFGPGTRLTVL.

V is TRBV6-5 and J is TRBJ2-7; unclear D gene. V was cut by 2 bases and J by 2 bases, with 7 bases left in between. Germline CDR1 reads MNHEY; CDR2 reads SVGAGI. This CDR3 region has 13 residues. The chain's CDR3 is CASSYRVTYEQYF. The DNA of the CDR3 is TGTGCCAGCAGTTACAGGGTTACCTACGAGCAGTACTTC.

This chain links TRBV3-1 with TRBJ2-7; D remains ambiguous. The CDR3 consists of 14 residues. V shed 0 bases and J shed 3 bases, with 9 bases lying between them. In germline, CDR1 is LGHDT, CDR2 YNNKEL (reference sequence). CDR3 sequence reads: CASSQDPRIYEQYF. CDR3 DNA: TGTGCCAGCAGCCAAGATCCCCGGATCTACGAGCAGTACTTC.

This clonotype was observed a single time. The chain is built from TRBV25-1 and TRBJ2-7; D remains unclear. The CDR3 contains 13 residues. CDR1 and CDR2 from the germline V gene are MGHDK and SYGVNS. V lost 0 bases to trimming and J lost 7 bases, with 10 bases between them. The CDR3 here is CASSEYRFGEQYF. In DNA form, the CDR3 reads TGTGCCAGCAGTGAATACCGGTTTGGGGAGCAGTACTTC.

The gene calls are TRBV30 and TRBJ2-5, with D hard to call. The CDR3 is 11 amino acids. Per the germline V gene, CDR1 is GTSNPN and CDR2 is SVGIG (reference sequence). V was pared by 1 base and J by 7 bases, with 7 bases between. In DNA form, the CDR3 reads TGTGCCTGGAGTGACTCCCCGACCCAGTACTTC. Amino acids: CAWSDSPTQYF.

The V call is TRBV30, the J call TRBJ1-5; TRBD1 aligns across 7 bases. The CDR3 is 16 residues long. J lost 0 bases, V lost 3 bases, and 8 bases had no gene match. CDR1 is GTSNPN and CDR2 is SVGIG in the germline V gene (reference sequence). The DNA of the CDR3 is TGTGCCTGGAGAGAGGAGGGGGCGCTTAGCAATCAGCCCCAGCATTTT. Protein sequence: CAWREEGALSNQPQHF.

This clonotype appeared once. V is TRBV20-1 and J is TRBJ2-7, with a possible D match to TRBD2 (6 bases). This CDR3 is 14 amino acids long. The V gene lost 7 bases and the J gene lost 5 bases, with 21 bases spanning the gap. Germline values: CDR1 DFQATT, CDR2 SNEGSKA (reference sequence). This CDR3 is CSGIKFSDYDEQYF. DNA of the CDR3: TGCAGTGGGATCAAGTTCTCGGACTACGACGAGCAGTACTTC.

This chain connects TRBV7-9 to TRBJ2-1, with no clear D. V gave up 5 bases and J gave up 10 bases, with 12 bases separating them. In germline, CDR1 is SEHNR, CDR2 FQNEAQ (reference sequence). The CDR3 covers 12 residues. CDR3 sequence: CASSQTVKEQFF. As DNA, the CDR3 is TGTGCCAGCAGCCAGACGGTAAAGGAGCAGTTCTTC.

The chain combines TRBV5-1 with TRBJ2-7; 11 positions match TRBD2. Germline values: CDR1 SGHRS, CDR2 YFSETQ. The V gene end was trimmed by 4 bases and the J gene end by 2 bases; junction bases not matched to a gene: 5. The CDR3 runs 15 residues. Here the CDR3 DNA reads TGCGCCAGCAGCCCCGCTAGCGGGAGGACCTACGAGCAGTACTTC. Translating it yields CASSPASGRTYEQYF.

This chain uses TRBV20-1 with TRBJ1-4; the match to TRBD1 covers 7 bases. The trim removed 6 bases at V and 3 bases at J, leaving 10 bases unmatched. The CDR3 consists of 15 residues. CDR1 is DFQATT and CDR2 is SNEGSKA in the germline V gene (reference sequence). This chain's CDR3 is CSASDPGQPNEKLFF. CDR3 nucleotide sequence: TGCAGTGCCTCAGACCCGGGACAGCCTAATGAAAAACTGTTTTTT.

CDR3 DNA: TGTGCCAGCAGTGAAACTACTAGCGGGGGGACCCAGTACTTC. It codes for CASSETTSGGTQYF. This chain uses TRBV2 with TRBJ2-5; 11 nucleotides line up with TRBD2. The length of the CDR3 is 14 residues. The germline gives CDR1 SNHLY, CDR2 FYNNEI. V gave up 2 bases and J gave up 7 bases; unmatched junction bases: 3.

J is TRBJ2-6 and V is TRBV9; no firm D call. The V and J ends lost 0 bases and 0 bases respectively, with 4 bases between them. Germline V gives CDR1 SGDLS, CDR2 YYNGEE. The CDR3 contains 15 residues. CDR3 loop: CASSVEISGANVLTF. In DNA, the CDR3 is TGTGCCAGCAGCGTAGAGATCTCTGGGGCCAACGTCCTGACTTTC. The full variable domain, with the rest looked up from reference TRBV9 and TRBJ2-6, is DSGVTQTPKHLITATGQRVTLRCSPRSGDLSVYWYQQSLDQGLQFLIQYYNGEERAKGNILERFSAQQFPDLHSELNLSSLELGDSALYFCASSVEISGANVLTFGAGSRLTVL.

The rearrangement joins TRBV3-1 to TRBJ1-4, with a tentative D call TRBD1 (5 bases). Trimming cost V 2 bases and J 3 bases, with 10 bases left between them. CDR1 is LGHDT and CDR2 is YNNKEL in the germline V gene (reference sequence). This CDR3 is built from 15 residues. The CDR3 loop is CASSQQGLSNEKLFF. In DNA form, the CDR3 reads TGTGCCAGCAGCCAACAGGGTTTGTCTAATGAAAAACTGTTTTTT.

This chain uses TRBV20-1 with TRBJ2-3; 10 bases match TRBD1. The CDR3 consists of 14 residues. The trim removed 6 bases at V and 4 bases at J, leaving 7 bases unmatched. Germline V gene data show CDR1 as DFQATT and CDR2 as SNEGSKA (reference sequence). CDR3 in DNA: TGCAGTGCCCAATCCGGACAGGGGGCAGATACGCAGTATTTT. The encoded protein is CSAQSGQGADTQYF.